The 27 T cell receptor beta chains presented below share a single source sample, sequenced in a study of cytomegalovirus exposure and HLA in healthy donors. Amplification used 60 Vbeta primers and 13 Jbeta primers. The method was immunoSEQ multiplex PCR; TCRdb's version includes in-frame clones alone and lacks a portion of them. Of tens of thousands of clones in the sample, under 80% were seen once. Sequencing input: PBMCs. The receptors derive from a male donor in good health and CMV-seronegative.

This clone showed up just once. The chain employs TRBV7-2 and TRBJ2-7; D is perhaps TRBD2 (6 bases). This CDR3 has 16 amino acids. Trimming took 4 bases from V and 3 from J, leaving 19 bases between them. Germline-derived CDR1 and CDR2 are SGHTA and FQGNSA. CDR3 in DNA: TGTGCCAGCAGCTCCCAGGCCGGGGGAGCTAACTACGAGCAGTACTTC. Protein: CASSSQAGGANYEQYF. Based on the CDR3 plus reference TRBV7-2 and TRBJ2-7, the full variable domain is GAGVSQSPSNKVTEKGKDVELRCDPISGHTALYWYRQSLGQGLEFLIYFQGNSAPDKSGLPSDRFSAERTGGSVSTLTIQRTQQEDSAVYLCASSSQAGGANYEQYFGPGTRLTVT.

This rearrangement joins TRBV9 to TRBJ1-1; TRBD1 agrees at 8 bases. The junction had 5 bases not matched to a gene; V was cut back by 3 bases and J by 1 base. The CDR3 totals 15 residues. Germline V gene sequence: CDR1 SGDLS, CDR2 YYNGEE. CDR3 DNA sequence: TGTGCCAGCAGCGCACAGGGGGTGGCGAACACTGAAGCTTTCTTT. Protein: CASSAQGVANTEAFF.

The CDR3 sequence is CAWQQGSNTEAFF. In DNA, the CDR3 is TGTGCCTGGCAACAGGGATCGAACACTGAAGCTTTCTTT. This chain joins TRBV30 and TRBJ1-1; D may be TRBD1 (6 bases). CDR3 size: 13 residues. From germline, CDR1 is GTSNPN and CDR2 SVGIG (reference sequence). V was cut by 5 bases and J by 1 base, with 11 bases left in between.

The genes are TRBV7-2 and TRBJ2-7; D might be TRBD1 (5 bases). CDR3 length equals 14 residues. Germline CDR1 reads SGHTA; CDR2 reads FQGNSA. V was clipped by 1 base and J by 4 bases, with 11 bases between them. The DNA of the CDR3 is TGTGCCAGCAGCTTAGTTCCAGGGCCGTACGAGCAGTACTTC. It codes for CASSLVPGPYEQYF.

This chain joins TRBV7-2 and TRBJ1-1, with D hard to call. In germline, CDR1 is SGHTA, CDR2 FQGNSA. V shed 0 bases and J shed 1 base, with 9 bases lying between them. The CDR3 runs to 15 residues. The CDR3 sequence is CASSLAGPSNTEAFF. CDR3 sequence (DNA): TGTGCCAGCAGCTTAGCTGGGCCTTCGAACACTGAAGCTTTCTTT.

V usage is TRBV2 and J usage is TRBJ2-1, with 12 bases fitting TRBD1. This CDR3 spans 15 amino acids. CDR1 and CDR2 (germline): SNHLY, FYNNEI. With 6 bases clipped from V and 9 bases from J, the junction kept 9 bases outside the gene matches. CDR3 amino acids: CASRNLGGQGAEQFF. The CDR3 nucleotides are TGTGCCAGCAGGAACCTCGGGGGACAGGGGGCTGAGCAGTTCTTC.

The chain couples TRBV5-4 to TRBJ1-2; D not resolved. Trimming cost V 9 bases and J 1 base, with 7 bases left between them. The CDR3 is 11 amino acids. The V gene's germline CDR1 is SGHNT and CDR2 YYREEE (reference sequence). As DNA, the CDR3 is TGTGCCACGGAGGGTAACTATGGCTACACCTTC. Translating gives CATEGNYGYTF.

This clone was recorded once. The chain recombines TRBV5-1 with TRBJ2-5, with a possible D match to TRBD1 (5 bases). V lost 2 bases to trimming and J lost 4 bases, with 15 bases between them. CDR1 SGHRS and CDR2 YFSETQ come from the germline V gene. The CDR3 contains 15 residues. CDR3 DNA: TGCGCCAGCAGCTTTCGTTGGGGCTTGCGAGAGACCCAGTACTTC. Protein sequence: CASSFRWGLRETQYF.

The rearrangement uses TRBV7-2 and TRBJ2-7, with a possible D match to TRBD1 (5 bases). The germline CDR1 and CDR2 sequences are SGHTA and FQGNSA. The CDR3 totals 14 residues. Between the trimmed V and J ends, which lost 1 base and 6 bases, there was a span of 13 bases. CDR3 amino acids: CASSLGGSMVEQYF. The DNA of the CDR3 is TGTGCCAGCAGCTTAGGGGGCAGTATGGTCGAGCAGTACTTC.

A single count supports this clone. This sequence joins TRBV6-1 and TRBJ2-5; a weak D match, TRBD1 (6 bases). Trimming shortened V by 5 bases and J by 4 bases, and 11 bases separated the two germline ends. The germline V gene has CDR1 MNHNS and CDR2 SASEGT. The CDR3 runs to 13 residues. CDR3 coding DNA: TGTGCCAGCAGTCGTCCAGGGGTAGAGACCCAGTACTTC. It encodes CASSRPGVETQYF.

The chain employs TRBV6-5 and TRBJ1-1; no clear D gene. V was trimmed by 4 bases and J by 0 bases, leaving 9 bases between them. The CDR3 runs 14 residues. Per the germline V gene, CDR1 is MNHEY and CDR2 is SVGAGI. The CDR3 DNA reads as TGTGCCAGCAGTTCCGTAAACATGAACACTGAAGCTTTCTTT. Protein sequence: CASSSVNMNTEAFF.

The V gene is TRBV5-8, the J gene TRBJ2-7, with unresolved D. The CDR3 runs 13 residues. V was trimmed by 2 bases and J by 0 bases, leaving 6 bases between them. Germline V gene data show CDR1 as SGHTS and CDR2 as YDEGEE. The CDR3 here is CASSFVSSYEQYF. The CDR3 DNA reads TGTGCCAGCAGCTTCGTGAGCTCCTACGAGCAGTACTTC.

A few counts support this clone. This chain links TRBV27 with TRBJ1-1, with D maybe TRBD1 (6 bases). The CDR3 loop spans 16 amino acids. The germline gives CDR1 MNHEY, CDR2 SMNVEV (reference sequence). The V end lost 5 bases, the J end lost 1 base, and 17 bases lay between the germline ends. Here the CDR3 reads CASSPWIGQQNTEAFF. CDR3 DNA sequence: TGTGCCAGCAGTCCCTGGATAGGACAGCAGAACACTGAAGCTTTCTTT.

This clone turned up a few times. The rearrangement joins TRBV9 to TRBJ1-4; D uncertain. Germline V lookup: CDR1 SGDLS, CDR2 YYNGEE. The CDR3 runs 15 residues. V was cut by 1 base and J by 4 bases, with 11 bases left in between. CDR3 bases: TGTGCCAGCAGCGTAAGTGGGCAGAATAATGAAAAACTGTTTTTT. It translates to CASSVSGQNNEKLFF.

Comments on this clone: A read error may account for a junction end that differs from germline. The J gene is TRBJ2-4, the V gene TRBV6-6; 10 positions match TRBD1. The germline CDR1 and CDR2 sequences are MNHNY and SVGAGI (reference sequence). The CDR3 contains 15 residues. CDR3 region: CASSGQGDAKNSQYF. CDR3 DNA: TGTGCCAGCAGCGGACAGGGGGATGCCAAAAACAGTCAGTACTTC.

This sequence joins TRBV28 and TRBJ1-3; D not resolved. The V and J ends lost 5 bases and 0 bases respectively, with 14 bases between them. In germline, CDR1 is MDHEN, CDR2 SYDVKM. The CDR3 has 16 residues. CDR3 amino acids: CASSTHSLPSGNTIYF. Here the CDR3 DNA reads TGTGCCAGCAGTACCCACAGTCTCCCCTCTGGAAACACCATATATTTT.

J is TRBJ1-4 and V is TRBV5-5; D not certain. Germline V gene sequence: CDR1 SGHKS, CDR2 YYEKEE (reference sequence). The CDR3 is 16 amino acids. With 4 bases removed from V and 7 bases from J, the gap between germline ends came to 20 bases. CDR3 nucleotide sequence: TGTGCCAGCAGCGCTGATAGGGCCATACGGGGTGAAAAACTGTTTTTT. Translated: CASSADRAIRGEKLFF.

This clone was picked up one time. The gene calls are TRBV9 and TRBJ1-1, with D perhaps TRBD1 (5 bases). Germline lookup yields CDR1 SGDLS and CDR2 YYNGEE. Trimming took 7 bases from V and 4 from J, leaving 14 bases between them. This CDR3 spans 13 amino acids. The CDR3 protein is CASAWAGTTEAFF. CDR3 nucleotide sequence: TGTGCCAGCGCGTGGGCGGGGACCACTGAAGCTTTCTTT.

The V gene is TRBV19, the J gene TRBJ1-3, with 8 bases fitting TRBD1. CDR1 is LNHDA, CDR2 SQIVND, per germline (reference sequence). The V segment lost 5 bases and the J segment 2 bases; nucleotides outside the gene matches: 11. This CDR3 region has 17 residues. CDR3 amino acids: CASSAGDRFFPGNTIYF. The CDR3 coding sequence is TGTGCCAGTAGTGCAGGGGACAGGTTCTTCCCTGGAAACACCATATATTTT.

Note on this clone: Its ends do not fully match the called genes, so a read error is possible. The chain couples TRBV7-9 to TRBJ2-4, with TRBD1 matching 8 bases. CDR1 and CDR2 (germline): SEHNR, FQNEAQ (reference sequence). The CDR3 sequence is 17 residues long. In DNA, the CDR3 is TGTTCCAGCAGCCAGAGGACAGGGAGTGACGGGAGAGACATTCAGTACTTC. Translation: CSSSQRTGSDGRDIQYF.

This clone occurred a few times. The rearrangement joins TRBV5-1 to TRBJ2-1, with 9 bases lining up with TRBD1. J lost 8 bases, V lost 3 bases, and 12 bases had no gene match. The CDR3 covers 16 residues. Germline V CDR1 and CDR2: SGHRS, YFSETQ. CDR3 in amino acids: CASSSIGTGSLDEQFF. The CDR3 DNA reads TGCGCCAGCAGCTCGATCGGGACAGGGTCTCTGGATGAGCAGTTCTTC. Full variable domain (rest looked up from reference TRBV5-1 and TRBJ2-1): KAGVTQTPRYLIKTRGQQVTLSCSPISGHRSVSWYQQTPGQGLQFLFEYFSETQRNKGNFPGRFSGRQFSNSRSEMNVSTLELGDSALYLCASSSIGTGSLDEQFFGPGTRLTVL.

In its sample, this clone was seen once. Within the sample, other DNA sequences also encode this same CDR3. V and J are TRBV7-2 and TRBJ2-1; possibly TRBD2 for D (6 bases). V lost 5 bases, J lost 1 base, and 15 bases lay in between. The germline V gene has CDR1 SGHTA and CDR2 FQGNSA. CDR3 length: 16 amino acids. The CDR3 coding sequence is TGTGCCAGCAGCACAACCAGCGGGTATTCCTACAATGAGCAGTTCTTC. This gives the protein CASSTTSGYSYNEQFF.

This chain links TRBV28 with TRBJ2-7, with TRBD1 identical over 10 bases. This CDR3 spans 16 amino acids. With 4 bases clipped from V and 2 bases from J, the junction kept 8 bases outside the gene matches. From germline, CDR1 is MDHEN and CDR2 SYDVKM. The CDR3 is CASSSAGTGATYEQYF. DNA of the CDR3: TGTGCCAGCAGTTCCGCCGGGACAGGGGCCACCTACGAGCAGTACTTC.

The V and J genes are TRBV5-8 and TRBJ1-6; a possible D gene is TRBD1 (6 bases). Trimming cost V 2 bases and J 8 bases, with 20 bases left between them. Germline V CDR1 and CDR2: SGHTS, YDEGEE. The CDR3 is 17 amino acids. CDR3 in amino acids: CASSFRWGPIGDSPLHF. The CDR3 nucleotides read TGTGCCAGCAGCTTTAGGTGGGGGCCTATCGGAGATTCACCCCTCCACTTT.

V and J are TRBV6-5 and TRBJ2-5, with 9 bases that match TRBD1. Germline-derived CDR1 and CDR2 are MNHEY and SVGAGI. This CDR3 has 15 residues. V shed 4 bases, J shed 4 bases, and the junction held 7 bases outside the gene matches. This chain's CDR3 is CASSSPGQGIETQYF. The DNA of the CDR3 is TGTGCCAGCAGTTCCCCGGGACAGGGTATAGAGACCCAGTACTTC.

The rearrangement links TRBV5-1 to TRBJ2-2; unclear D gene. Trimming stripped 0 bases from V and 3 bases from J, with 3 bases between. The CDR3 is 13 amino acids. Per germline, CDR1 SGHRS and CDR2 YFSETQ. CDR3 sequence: CASSLGDTGELFF. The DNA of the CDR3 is TGCGCCAGCAGCTTGGGAGACACCGGGGAGCTGTTTTTT.

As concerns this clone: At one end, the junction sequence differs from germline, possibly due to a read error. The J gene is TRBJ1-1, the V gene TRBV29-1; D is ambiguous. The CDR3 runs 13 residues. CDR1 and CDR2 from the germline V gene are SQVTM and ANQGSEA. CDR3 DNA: TGCAGCGCTGAAGAGGCCTTGAACACTGAAGCTTTCTTT. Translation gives CSAEEALNTEAFF.